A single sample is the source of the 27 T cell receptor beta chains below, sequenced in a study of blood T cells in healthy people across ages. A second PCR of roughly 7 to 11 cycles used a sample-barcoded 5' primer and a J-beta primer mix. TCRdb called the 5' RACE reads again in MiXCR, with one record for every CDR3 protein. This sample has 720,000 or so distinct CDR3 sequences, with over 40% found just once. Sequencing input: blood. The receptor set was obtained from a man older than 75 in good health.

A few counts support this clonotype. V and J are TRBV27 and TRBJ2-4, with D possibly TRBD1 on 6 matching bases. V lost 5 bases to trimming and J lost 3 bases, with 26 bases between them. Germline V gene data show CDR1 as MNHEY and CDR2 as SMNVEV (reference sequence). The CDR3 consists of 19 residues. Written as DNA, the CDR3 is TGTGCCAGCAGTCCCTCATCAACACACAGGGTAAATGACAAAAACATTCAGTACTTC. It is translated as CASSPSSTHRVNDKNIQYF.

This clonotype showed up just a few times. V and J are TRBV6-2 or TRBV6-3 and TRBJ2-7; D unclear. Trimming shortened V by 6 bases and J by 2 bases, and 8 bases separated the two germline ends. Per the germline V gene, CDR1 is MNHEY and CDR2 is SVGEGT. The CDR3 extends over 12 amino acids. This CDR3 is CASRDPPYEQYF. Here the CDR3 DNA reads TGTGCCAGCAGAGATCCCCCCTACGAGCAGTACTTC.

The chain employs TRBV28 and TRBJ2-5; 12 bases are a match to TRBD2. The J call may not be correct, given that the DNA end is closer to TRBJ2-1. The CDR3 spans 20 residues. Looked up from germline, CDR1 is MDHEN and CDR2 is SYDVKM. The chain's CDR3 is CASSPPRRASGRAGQETQFF. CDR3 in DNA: TGTGCCAGCAGTCCCCCGCGTCGGGCTAGCGGGAGGGCCGGCCAAGAGACCCAGTTCTTC.

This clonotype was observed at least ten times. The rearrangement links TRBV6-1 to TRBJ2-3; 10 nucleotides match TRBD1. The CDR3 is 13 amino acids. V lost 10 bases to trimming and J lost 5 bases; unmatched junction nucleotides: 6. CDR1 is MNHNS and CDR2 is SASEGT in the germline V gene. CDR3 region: CATLTGGLDTQYF. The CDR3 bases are TGTGCCACCCTGACAGGGGGCTTAGATACGCAGTATTTT.

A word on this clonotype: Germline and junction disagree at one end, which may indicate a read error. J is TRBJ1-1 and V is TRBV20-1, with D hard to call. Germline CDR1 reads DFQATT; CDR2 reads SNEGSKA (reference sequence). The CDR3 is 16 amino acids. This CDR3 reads CSAREGSAAMNTEAFF. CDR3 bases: TGCAGTGCTAGGGAGGGATCGGCAGCTATGAACACTGAGGCTTTCTTT.

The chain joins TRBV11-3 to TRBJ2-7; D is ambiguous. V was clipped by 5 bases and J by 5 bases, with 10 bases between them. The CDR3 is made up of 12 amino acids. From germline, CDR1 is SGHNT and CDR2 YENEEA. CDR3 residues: CASSLKSNEQYF. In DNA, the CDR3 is TGTGCCAGCAGCCTTAAGAGCAACGAGCAGTACTTC.

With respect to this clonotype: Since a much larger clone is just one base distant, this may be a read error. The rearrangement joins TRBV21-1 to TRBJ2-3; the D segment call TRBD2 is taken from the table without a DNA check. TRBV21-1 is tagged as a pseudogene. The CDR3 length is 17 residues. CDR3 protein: CASTGRGLTRNTDTQYF. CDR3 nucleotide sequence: TGTGCCAGCACCGGACGGGGACTCACTAGAAACACAGATACGCAGTATTTT.

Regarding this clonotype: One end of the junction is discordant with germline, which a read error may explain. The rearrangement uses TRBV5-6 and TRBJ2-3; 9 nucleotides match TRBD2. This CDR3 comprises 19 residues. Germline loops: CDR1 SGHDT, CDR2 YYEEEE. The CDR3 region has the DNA TGTGCCAGCAGCTTCCTAGCGGGGATCCTCGTGACTAGCACAGATACGCGGTATTTT. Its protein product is CASSFLAGILVTSTDTRYF. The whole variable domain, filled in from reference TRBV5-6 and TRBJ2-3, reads DAGVTQSPTHLIKTRGQQVTLRCSPKSGHDTVSWYQQALGQGPQFIFQYYEEEERQRGNFPDRFSGHQFPNYSSELNVNALLLGDSALYLCASSFLAGILVTSTDTRYFGPGTRLTVL.

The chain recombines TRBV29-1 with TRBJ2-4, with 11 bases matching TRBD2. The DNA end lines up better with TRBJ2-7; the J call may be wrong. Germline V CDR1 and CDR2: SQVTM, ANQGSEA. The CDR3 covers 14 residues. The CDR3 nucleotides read TGCAGCGTTGAAGATACTAGCGGGAGTAGCGAGCAGTACTTC. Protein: CSVEDTSGSSEQYF.

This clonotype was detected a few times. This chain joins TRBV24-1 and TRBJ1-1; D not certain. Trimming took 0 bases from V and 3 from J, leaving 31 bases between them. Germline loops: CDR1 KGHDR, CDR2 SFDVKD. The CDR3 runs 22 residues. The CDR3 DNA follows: TGTGCCACCAGTGATTTGCAAATCTCGGACGGATATTCGGGCAGTTCGGACACTGAAGCTTTCTTT. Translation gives CATSDLQISDGYSGSSDTEAFF.

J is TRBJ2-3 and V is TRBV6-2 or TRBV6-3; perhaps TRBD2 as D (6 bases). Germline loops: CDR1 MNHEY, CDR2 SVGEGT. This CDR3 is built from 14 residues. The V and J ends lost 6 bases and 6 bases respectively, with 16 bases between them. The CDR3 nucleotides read TGTGCCAGCAGCCCGACTAGTTCACTGGATACGCAGTATTTT. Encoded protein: CASSPTSSLDTQYF.

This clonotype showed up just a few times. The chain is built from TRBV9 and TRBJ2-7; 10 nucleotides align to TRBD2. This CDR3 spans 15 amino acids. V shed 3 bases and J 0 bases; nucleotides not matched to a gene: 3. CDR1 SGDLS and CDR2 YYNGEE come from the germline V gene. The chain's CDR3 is CASSALAGASYEQYF. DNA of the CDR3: TGTGCCAGCAGCGCTCTAGCGGGGGCCTCCTACGAGCAGTACTTC.

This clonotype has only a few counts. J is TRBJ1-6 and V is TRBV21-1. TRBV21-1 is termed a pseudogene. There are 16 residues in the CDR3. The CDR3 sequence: CAMGYERSSYNSPLHF. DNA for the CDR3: TGTGCCATGGGTTATGAGCGGAGCTCCTATAATTCACCCCTCCACTTT.

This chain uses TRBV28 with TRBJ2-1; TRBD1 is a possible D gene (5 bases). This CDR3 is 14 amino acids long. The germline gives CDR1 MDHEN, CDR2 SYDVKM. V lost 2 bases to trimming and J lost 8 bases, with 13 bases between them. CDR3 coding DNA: TGTGCCAGCAGTTTAGGGGCAGGGAAGGATGAGCAGTTCTTC. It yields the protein CASSLGAGKDEQFF.

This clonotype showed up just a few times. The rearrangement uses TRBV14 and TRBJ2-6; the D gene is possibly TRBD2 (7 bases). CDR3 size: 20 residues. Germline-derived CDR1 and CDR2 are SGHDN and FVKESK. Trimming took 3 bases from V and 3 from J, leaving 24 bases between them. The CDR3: CASSHSSRGGVTLGANVLTF. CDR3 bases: TGTGCCAGCAGCCATTCAAGCAGGGGAGGGGTCACCCTTGGGGCCAACGTCCTGACTTTC.

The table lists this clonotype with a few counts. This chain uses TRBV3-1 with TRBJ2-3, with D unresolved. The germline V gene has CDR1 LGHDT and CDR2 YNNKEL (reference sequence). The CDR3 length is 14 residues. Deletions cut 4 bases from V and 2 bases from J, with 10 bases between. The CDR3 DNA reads TGTGCCAGCAGCCTATGGACGGACACAGATACGCAGTATTTT. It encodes CASSLWTDTDTQYF.

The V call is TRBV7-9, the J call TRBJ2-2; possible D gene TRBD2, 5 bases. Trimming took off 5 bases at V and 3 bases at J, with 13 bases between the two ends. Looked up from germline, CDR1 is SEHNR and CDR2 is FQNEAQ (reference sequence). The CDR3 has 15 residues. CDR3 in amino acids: CASSPLRGYTGELFF. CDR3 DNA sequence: TGTGCCAGCAGCCCCCTCCGGGGATACACCGGGGAGCTGTTTTTT.

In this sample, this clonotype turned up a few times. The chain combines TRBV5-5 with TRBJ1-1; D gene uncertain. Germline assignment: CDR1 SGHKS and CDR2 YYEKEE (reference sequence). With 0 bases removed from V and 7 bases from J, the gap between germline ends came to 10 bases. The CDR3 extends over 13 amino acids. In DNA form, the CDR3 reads TGTGCCAGCAGCTTGGAGAGAAGAGATGAAGCTTTCTTT. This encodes CASSLERRDEAFF.

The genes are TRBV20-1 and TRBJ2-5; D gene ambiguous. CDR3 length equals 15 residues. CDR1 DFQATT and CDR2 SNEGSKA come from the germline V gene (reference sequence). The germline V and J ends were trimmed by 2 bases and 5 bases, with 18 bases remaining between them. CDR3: CSARSWVAAGETQYF. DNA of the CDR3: TGCAGTGCTAGATCCTGGGTAGCCGCCGGGGAGACCCAGTACTTC.

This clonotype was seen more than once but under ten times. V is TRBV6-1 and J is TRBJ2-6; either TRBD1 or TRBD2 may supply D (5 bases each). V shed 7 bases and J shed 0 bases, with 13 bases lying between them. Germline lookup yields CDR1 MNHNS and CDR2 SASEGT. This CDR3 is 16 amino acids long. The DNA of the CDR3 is TGTGCCAGCATGAGGGGCCGGTACTCTGGGGCCAACGTCCTGACTTTC. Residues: CASMRGRYSGANVLTF.

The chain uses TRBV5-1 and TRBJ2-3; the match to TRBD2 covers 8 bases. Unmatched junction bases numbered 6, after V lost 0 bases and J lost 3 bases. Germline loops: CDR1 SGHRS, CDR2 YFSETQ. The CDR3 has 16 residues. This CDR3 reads CASSLARGAETDTQYF. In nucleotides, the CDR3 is TGCGCCAGCAGCTTGGCGCGGGGGGCGGAGACAGATACGCAGTATTTT.

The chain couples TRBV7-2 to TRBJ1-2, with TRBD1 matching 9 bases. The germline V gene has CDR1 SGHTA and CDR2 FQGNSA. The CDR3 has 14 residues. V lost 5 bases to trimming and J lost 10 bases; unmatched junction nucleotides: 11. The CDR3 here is CASSPGTGSASYTF. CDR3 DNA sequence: TGTGCCAGCAGCCCAGGGACAGGGAGTGCTTCCTACACCTTC.

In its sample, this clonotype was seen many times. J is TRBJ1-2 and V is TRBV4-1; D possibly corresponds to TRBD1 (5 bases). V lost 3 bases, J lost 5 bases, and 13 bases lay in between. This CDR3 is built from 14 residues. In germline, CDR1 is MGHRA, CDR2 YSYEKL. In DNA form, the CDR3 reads TGCGCCAGCAGCCATTCCCCGACAGATTATGGCTACACCTTC. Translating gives CASSHSPTDYGYTF.

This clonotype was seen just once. The CDR3 protein is CAISRGQANNSPLHF. CDR3 nucleotide sequence: TGTGCCATCAGCCGAGGACAGGCCAATAATTCACCCCTCCACTTT. V gene TRBV10-3 combines with J gene TRBJ1-6; 7 nucleotides line up with TRBD1. The CDR3 runs 15 residues. Trimming at V came to 6 bases and at J to 5 bases, leaving 7 bases not matched to a gene. CDR1 and CDR2 (germline): ENHRY, SYGVKD.

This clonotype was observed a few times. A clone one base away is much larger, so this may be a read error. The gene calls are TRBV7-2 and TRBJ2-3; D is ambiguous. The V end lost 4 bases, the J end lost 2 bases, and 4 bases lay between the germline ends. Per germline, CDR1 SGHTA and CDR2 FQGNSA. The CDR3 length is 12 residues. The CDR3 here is CASSSFTDTQYF. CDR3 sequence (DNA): TGTGCCAGCAGCTCCTTCACAGATACGCAGTATTTT.

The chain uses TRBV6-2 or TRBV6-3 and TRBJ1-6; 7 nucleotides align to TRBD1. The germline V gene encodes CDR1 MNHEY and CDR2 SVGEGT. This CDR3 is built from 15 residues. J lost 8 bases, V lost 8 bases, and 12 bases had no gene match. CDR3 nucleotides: TGTGCCAGCGCCAGGATGACAGGGAAGGATTCACCCCTCCACTTT. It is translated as CASARMTGKDSPLHF.

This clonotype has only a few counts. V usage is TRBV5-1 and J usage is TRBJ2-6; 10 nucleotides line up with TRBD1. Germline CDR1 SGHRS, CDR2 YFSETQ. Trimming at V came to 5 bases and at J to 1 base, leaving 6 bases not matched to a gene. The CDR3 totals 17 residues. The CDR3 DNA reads TGCGCCAGCAGTCCTGACAGGGGGCCATCTGGGGCCAACGTCCTGACTTTC. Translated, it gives CASSPDRGPSGANVLTF.